Sequencing of this TCR beta chain was carried out in a study of T cell changes during pregnancy in multiple sclerosis. Sequencing was performed with immunoSEQ multiplex PCR; in TCRdb, only in-frame clones are kept and a portion is missing. The data hold around 70,000 clones, with around 90% observed a single time. This CDR3 is 13 amino acids long. V lost 7 bases and J 1 base, leaving 8 bases between the germline ends. CDR1 MDHEN and CDR2 SYDVKM come from the germline V gene. The clonotype comes from a female donor with multiple sclerosis, enrolled in a pregnancy study. This chain uses TRBV28 with TRBJ1-5; no reliable D call. This specimen consisted of CD4+ T cells from peripheral blood mononuclear cells, obtained after pregnancy. CDR3 in DNA: TGTGCCAGCAAGGAGGGAAGCAATCAGCCCCAGCATTTT. Amino acids: CASKEGSNQPQHF. Complete variable domain (other parts from reference TRBV28 and TRBJ1-5): DVKVTQSSRYLVKRTGEKVFLECVQDMDHENMFWYRQDPGLGLRLIYFSYDVKMKEKGDIPEGYSVSREKKERFSLILESASTNQTSMYLCASKEGSNQPQHFGDGTRLSIL.